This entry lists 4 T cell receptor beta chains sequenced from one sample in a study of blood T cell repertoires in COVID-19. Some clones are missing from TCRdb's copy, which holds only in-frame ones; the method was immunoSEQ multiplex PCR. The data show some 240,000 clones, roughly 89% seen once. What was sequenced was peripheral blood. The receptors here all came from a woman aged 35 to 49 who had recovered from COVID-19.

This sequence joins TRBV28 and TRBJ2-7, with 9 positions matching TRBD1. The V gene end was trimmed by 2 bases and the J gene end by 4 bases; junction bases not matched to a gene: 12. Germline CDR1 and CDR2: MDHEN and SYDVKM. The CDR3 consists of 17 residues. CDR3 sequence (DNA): TGTGCCAGCAGTTTAAGCACCCGGGACAGGGTTAGGTACGAGCAGTACTTC. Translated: CASSLSTRDRVRYEQYF.

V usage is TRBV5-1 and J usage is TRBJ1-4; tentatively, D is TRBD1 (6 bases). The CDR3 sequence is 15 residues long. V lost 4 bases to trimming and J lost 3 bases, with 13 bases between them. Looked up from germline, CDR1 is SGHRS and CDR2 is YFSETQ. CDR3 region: CASSPVGAPNEKLFF. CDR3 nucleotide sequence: TGCGCCAGCAGCCCCGTGGGGGCACCTAATGAAAAACTGTTTTTT.

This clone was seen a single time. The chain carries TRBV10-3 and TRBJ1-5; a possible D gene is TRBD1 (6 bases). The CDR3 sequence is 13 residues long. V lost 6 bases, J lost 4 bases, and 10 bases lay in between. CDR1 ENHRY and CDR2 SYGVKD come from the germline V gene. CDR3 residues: CAIRGGGNQPQHF. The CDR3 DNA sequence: TGTGCCATCAGGGGAGGGGGGAATCAGCCCCAGCATTTT.

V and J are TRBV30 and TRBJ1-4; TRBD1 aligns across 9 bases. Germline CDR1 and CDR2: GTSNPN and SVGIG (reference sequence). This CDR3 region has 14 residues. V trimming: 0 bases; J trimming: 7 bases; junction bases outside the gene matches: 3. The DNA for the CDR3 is TGTGCCTGGAGTGTAGGGACAGGGTCTGAAAAACTGTTTTTT. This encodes CAWSVGTGSEKLFF.